The 8 T cell receptor beta chains given below trace back to one sample, sequenced in a study of T cell responses to AZD1222 COVID-19 vaccine. Here immunoSEQ multiplex PCR was the method, and the copy in TCRdb shows in-frame clones only, minus some. The sample carries about 30,000 clones, 85% to 95% recorded once. Sequences were derived from peripheral blood, sampled on day 0 of AZD1222 vaccination. The source is an adult in good health.

The chain combines TRBV11-2 with TRBJ2-1, with TRBD2 matching over 14 bases. Trimming cost V 1 base and J 7 bases; bases outside gene matches: 6. Per germline, CDR1 SGHAT and CDR2 FQNNGV. CDR3 size: 17 residues. CDR3 loop: CASSLVRLAGGPNEQFF. CDR3 coding DNA: TGTGCCAGCAGCTTAGTTCGACTAGCGGGAGGGCCTAATGAGCAGTTCTTC. Filled out from reference TRBV11-2 and TRBJ2-1, the complete variable domain reads EAGVAQSPRYKIIEKRQSVAFWCNPISGHATLYWYQQILGQGPKLLIQFQNNGVVDDSQLPKDRFSAERLKGVDSTLKIQPAKLEDSAVYLCASSLVRLAGGPNEQFFGPGTRLTVL.

The chain uses TRBV5-1 and TRBJ2-3; D is unclear. The germline gives CDR1 SGHRS, CDR2 YFSETQ. This CDR3 is built from 15 residues. The V and J ends lost 0 bases and 4 bases respectively, with 12 bases between them. CDR3 amino acids: CASSLGQLRADTQYF. The DNA of the CDR3 is TGCGCCAGCAGCTTGGGGCAGTTAAGGGCAGATACGCAGTATTTT.

The chain joins TRBV6-4 to TRBJ1-1, with TRBD1 as a possible D gene (5 bases). V lost 0 bases, J lost 6 bases, and 14 bases lay in between. Per germline, CDR1 MRHNA and CDR2 SNTAGT. This CDR3 contains 15 residues. CDR3 region: CASSDSSRGLSEAFF. DNA of the CDR3: TGTGCCAGCAGTGACTCGAGTCGGGGGTTGTCTGAAGCTTTCTTT.

The V and J genes are TRBV5-4 and TRBJ1-1; a weak D match, TRBD1 (6 bases). The CDR3 has 15 residues. Germline CDR1 and CDR2: SGHNT and YYREEE (reference sequence). V gave up 0 bases and J gave up 5 bases, with 14 bases separating them. CDR3 in amino acids: CASSLERGATTEAFF. CDR3 DNA: TGTGCCAGCAGCTTGGAGAGGGGGGCAACGACTGAAGCTTTCTTT.

This rearrangement joins TRBV12-3 or TRBV12-4 to TRBJ2-7; a possible D gene is TRBD1 (5 bases). The CDR3 spans 13 residues. The ends were cut back, 6 bases at V and 3 bases at J, with 12 bases in the middle. The CDR3 region is CASSQGRYYEQYF. As DNA, the CDR3 is TGTGCCAGCAGCCAGGGAAGGTACTACGAGCAGTACTTC.

The rearrangement joins TRBV5-6 to TRBJ2-1, with 9 bases that match TRBD1. V was pared by 4 bases and J by 2 bases, with 4 bases of the junction left unmatched. The CDR3 has 15 residues. Germline values: CDR1 SGHDT, CDR2 YYEEEE. CDR3: CASSPRTGAYNEQFF. CDR3 DNA: TGTGCCAGCAGCCCCCGGACAGGGGCCTACAATGAGCAGTTCTTC.

This rearrangement joins TRBV2 to TRBJ1-5, with a tentative D call TRBD1 (6 bases). With 7 bases removed from V and 3 bases from J, the gap between germline ends came to 13 bases. CDR1 and CDR2 from the germline V gene are SNHLY and FYNNEI. The CDR3 has 14 amino acids. The CDR3 nucleotides are TGTGCCAGCACCAGGGGCCCGAACAATCAGCCCCAGCATTTT. It yields the protein CASTRGPNNQPQHF.

With regard to this clone: Germline and junction disagree at one end, which may indicate a read error. The V call is TRBV11-2, the J call TRBJ2-1; unclear D gene. Per germline, CDR1 SGHAT and CDR2 FQNNGV. The CDR3 loop spans 11 amino acids. As DNA, the CDR3 is TGTGCCAGCGTCTCCTCCAATGAGCAGTTCTTC. This translates into CASVSSNEQFF. The full variable domain, rest sourced from reference TRBV11-2 and TRBJ2-1, is EAGVAQSPRYKIIEKRQSVAFWCNPISGHATLYWYQQILGQGPKLLIQFQNNGVVDDSQLPKDRFSAERLKGVDSTLKIQPAKLEDSAVYLCASVSSNEQFFGPGTRLTVL.